The 10 T cell receptor beta chains below all came from one sample that was sequenced in a study of graft-versus-host responses after intestinal transplantation. Clones were read by immunoSEQ multiplex PCR, and TCRdb kept only the in-frame ones, dropping some. The sample comprises some 96,000 clones, roughly 90% of which are singletons, and more than 15% rests with the top ten. The input for sequencing was PBMCs, taken around 68 weeks after intestinal transplant. The source of these receptors is a human patient who received an intestinal transplant, so some T cells may come from the graft donor.

The V call is TRBV10-3, the J call TRBJ2-7; 8 nucleotides agree with TRBD1. The CDR3 consists of 12 residues. Trimming at V came to 9 bases and at J to 6 bases, leaving 7 bases not matched to a gene. Germline V gene data show CDR1 as ENHRY and CDR2 as SYGVKD. The CDR3 spells CAMGQDRREQYF. The CDR3 nucleotides read TGTGCCATGGGACAGGACAGGCGCGAGCAGTACTTC.

The chain carries TRBV9 and TRBJ2-5; D could derive from TRBD1 or TRBD2 (5 bases each). Germline V gene lookup returns CDR1 SGDLS and CDR2 YYNGEE. V gave up 0 bases and J gave up 2 bases, with 11 bases separating them. The CDR3 is 15 residues long. CDR3 in amino acids: CASSVGGAKQETQYF. CDR3 bases: TGTGCCAGCAGCGTAGGAGGGGCCAAACAAGAGACCCAGTACTTC.

The chain joins TRBV27 to TRBJ2-7; D is ambiguous. Trimming removed 6 bases from V and 0 bases from J, with 6 bases in between. This CDR3 contains 12 residues. Germline CDR1 and CDR2: MNHEY and SMNVEV (reference sequence). CDR3 coding DNA: TGTGCCAGCAGCGGAAGCTCCTACGAGCAGTACTTC. Its translation is CASSGSSYEQYF.

V is TRBV5-4 and J is TRBJ1-2; 7 positions match TRBD1. This CDR3 is 14 amino acids long. After removal of 0 bases from V and 7 bases from J, the junction contained 6 bases not matched to a gene. Germline V gene sequence: CDR1 SGHNT, CDR2 YYREEE (reference sequence). DNA for the CDR3: TGTGCCAGCAGCTTGGCGACAGGGCGGGGTGGCTACACCTTC. Its protein is CASSLATGRGGYTF.

This sequence joins TRBV2 and TRBJ2-3; 7 nucleotides align to TRBD2. V shed 11 bases, J shed 4 bases, and the junction held 6 bases outside the gene matches. Germline V gene sequence: CDR1 SNHLY, CDR2 FYNNEI. The length of the CDR3 is 12 residues. The chain's CDR3 is CASGTIPDTQYF. The CDR3 bases are TGTGCCTCCGGGACTATCCCAGATACGCAGTATTTT.

This clone was picked up a small number of times. This chain links TRBV6-6 with TRBJ1-1; a weak D match, TRBD1 (5 bases). Per germline, CDR1 MNHNY and CDR2 SVGAGI (reference sequence). The ends were cut back, 2 bases at V and 5 bases at J, with 15 bases in the middle. The CDR3 is made up of 15 amino acids. In nucleotides, the CDR3 is TGTGCCAGCAGTTACAGTCAGGGTATCGGGACTGAAGCTTTCTTT. Translation: CASSYSQGIGTEAFF.

The CDR3 loop reads CASSYSTGVQPQHF. The CDR3 DNA reads TGTGCCAGCAGTTACTCTACAGGGGTCCAGCCCCAGCATTTT. This chain connects TRBV6-5 to TRBJ1-5; 7 nucleotides match TRBD1. The CDR3 has 14 amino acids. CDR1 is MNHEY and CDR2 is SVGAGI in the germline V gene. Germline trimming cut 0 bases from V and 7 bases from J; bases unmatched to any gene: 3.

This clone was seen once. The chain joins TRBV19 to TRBJ2-5; tentatively, D is TRBD2 (6 bases). Per germline, CDR1 LNHDA and CDR2 SQIVND (reference sequence). V was clipped by 7 bases and J by 5 bases, with 14 bases between them. The CDR3 covers 13 residues. The CDR3 nucleotides read TGTGCCAGTATGGGGACTCTACGGGAGACCCAGTACTTC. It encodes CASMGTLRETQYF.

V gene TRBV4-2 combines with J gene TRBJ2-5; maybe TRBD2 (7 bases). The DNA end is a closer match to TRBJ2-7, so the J assignment may be wrong. This CDR3 comprises 16 residues. Germline values: CDR1 LGHNA, CDR2 YNFKEQ. The CDR3 loop is CASSQDISGGGNEQYF. The CDR3, as DNA: TGTGCCAGCAGCCAAGATATTTCGGGGGGCGGAAACGAGCAGTACTTC.

The chain combines TRBV6-6 with TRBJ1-2, with TRBD1 matching 9 bases. The junction had 6 bases not matched to a gene; V was cut back by 6 bases and J by 7 bases. Germline V lookup: CDR1 MNHNY, CDR2 SVGAGI (reference sequence). CDR3 length: 13 residues. CDR3 protein: CASRGDRATGYTF. The CDR3, as DNA: TGTGCCAGCAGGGGGGACAGGGCCACTGGCTACACCTTC.